This T cell receptor beta chain appears in the sequencing data of a study of blood T cells in healthy people across ages. Study results and caveats: Without sorted subsets, naive and antigen-experienced compartments could not be conclusively compared. Expanded clonotype changes were possibly confounded by unknown donor CMV status.

A second roughly 6 to 11 cycle PCR used barcoded and J-beta primers. From the 5' RACE reads, TCRdb called clonotypes with MiXCR, one entry per CDR3 protein. The table shows approximately 780,000 distinct CDR3 sequences, with around 24% occurring only once. As concerns this clonotype: Antigen specificity is unknown.

The CDR3 runs to 14 residues. Germline CDR1 and CDR2: MDHEN and SYDVKM. Trimming shortened V by 7 bases and J by 3 bases, and 12 bases separated the two germline ends. These data were also filed under a second study, of T cells of mothers and their children. That report notes: A second PCR was performed with the M1S primer. This primer added sample barcodes and 2-4 random nucleotides. Overlap ran slightly, non-significantly higher for related than unrelated mother-child pairs.

Sequenced material: blood. The receptor was derived from a boy younger than 18 in good health. The chain employs TRBV28 and TRBJ1-4; D may be TRBD1 (5 bases). In DNA form, the CDR3 reads TGTGCCAGCAAGCCCGGGGGGTCTAATGAAAAACTGTTTTTT. Translating gives CASKPGGSNEKLFF.